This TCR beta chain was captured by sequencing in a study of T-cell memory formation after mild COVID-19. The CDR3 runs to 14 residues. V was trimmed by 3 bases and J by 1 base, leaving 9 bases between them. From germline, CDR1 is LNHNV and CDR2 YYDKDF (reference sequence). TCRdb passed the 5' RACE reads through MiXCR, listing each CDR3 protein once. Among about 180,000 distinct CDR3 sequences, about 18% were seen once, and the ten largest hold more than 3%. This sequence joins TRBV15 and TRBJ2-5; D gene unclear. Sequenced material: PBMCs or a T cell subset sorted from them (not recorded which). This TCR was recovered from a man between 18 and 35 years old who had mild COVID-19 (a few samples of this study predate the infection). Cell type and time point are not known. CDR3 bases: TGTGCCACCAGCAGCCAGGTTATCCAAGAGACCCAGTACTTC. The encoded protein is CATSSQVIQETQYF.